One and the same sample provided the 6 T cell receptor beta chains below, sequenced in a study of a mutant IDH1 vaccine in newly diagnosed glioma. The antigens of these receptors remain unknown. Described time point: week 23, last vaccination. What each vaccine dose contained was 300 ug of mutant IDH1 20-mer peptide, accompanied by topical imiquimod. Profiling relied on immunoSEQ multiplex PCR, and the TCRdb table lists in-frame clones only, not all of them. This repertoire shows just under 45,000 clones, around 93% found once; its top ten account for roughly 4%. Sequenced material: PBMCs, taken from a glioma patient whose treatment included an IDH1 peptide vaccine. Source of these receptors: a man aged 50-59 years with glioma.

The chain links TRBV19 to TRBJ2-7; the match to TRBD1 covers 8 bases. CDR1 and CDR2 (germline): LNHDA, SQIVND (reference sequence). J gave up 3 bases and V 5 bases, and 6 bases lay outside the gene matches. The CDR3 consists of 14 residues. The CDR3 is CASSVQGAIYEQYF. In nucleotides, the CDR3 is TGTGCCAGTAGTGTCCAGGGGGCAATCTACGAGCAGTACTTC.

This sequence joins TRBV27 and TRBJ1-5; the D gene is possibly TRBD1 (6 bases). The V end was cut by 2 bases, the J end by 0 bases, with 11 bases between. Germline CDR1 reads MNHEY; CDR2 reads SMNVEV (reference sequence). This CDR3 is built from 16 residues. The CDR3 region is CASSLVGQPSNQPQHF. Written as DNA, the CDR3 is TGTGCCAGCAGTTTAGTGGGACAACCTAGCAATCAGCCCCAGCATTTT.

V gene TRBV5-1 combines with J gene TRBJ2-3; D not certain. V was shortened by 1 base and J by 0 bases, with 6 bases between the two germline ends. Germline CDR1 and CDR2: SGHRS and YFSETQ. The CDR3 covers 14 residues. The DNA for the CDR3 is TGCGCCAGCAGCTTGTCGGACAGCACAGATACGCAGTATTTT. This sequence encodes CASSLSDSTDTQYF. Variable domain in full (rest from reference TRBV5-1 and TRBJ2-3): KAGVTQTPRYLIKTRGQQVTLSCSPISGHRSVSWYQQTPGQGLQFLFEYFSETQRNKGNFPGRFSGRQFSNSRSEMNVSTLELGDSALYLCASSLSDSTDTQYFGPGTRLTVL.

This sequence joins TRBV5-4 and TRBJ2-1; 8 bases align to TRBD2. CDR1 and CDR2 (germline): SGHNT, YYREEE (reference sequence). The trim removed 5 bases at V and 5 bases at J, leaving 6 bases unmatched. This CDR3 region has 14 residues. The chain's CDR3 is CASRREAGNNEQFF. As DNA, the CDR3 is TGTGCCAGCAGGCGGGAGGCCGGTAACAATGAGCAGTTCTTC.

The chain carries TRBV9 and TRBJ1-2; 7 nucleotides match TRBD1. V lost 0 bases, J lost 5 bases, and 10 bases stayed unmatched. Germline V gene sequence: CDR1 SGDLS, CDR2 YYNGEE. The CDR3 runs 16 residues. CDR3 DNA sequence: TGTGCCAGCAGCGTAGGGTTGGGCGGGACAGATTATGGCTACACCTTC. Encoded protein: CASSVGLGGTDYGYTF. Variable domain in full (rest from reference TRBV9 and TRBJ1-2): DSGVTQTPKHLITATGQRVTLRCSPRSGDLSVYWYQQSLDQGLQFLIQYYNGEERAKGNILERFSAQQFPDLHSELNLSSLELGDSALYFCASSVGLGGTDYGYTFGSGTRLTVV.

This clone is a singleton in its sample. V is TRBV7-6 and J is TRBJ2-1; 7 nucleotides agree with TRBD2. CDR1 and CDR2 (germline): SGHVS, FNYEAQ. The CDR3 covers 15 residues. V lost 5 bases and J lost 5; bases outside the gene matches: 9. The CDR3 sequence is CASSGSGTTNNEQFF. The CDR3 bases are TGTGCCAGCAGCGGCTCCGGGACTACCAACAATGAGCAGTTCTTC.